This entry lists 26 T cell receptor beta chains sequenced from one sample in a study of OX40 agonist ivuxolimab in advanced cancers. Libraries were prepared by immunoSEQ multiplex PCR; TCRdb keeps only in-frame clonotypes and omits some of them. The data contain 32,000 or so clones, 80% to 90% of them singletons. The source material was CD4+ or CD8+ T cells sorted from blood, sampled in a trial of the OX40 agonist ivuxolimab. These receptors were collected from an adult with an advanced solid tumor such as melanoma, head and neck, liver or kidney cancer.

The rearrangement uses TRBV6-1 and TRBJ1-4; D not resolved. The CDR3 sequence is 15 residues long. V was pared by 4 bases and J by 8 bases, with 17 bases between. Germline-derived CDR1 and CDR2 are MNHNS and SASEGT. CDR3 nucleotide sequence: TGTGCCAGCAGTGTCCTCCGGGAACCTTGGGAAAAACTGTTTTTT. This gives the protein CASSVLREPWEKLFF.

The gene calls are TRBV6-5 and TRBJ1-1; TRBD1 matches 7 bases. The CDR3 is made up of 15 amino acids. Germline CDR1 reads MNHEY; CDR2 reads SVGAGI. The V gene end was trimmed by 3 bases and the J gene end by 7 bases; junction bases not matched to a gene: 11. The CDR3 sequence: CASSYTGQSFDEAFF. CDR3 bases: TGTGCCAGCAGTTATACGGGACAGTCCTTTGATGAAGCTTTCTTT.

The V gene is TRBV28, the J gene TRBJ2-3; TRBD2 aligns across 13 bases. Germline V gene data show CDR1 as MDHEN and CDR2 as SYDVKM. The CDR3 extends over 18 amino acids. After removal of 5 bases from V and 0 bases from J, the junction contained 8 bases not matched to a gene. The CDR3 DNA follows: TGTGCCAGCAGTCCTCCGGGACTAGCGGGACGTAGCACAGATACGCAGTATTTT. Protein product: CASSPPGLAGRSTDTQYF.

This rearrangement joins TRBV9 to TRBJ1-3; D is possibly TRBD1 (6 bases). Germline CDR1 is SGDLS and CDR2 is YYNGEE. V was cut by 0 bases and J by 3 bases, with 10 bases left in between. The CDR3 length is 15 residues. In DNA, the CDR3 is TGTGCCAGCAGCGTAGAACAGGGACGTGGAAACACCATATATTTT. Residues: CASSVEQGRGNTIYF.

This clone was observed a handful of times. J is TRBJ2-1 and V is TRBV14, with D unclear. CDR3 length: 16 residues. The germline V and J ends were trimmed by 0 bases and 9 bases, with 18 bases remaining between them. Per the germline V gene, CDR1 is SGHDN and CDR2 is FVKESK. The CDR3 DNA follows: TGTGCCAGCAGCCAAGAAATAGTAGGCGTTCGGGCTGAGCAGTTCTTC. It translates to CASSQEIVGVRAEQFF. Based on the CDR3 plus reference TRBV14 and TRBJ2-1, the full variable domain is EAGVTQFPSHSVIEKGQTVTLRCDPISGHDNLYWYRRVMGKEIKFLLHFVKESKQDESGMPNNRFLAERTGGTYSTLKVQPAELEDSGVYFCASSQEIVGVRAEQFFGPGTRLTVL.

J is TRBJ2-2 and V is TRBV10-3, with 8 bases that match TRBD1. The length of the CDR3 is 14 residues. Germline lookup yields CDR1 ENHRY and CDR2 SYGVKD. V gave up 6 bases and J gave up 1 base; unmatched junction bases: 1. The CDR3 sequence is CAIRGQGNTGELFF. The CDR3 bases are TGTGCCATCAGAGGACAGGGGAACACCGGGGAGCTGTTTTTT.

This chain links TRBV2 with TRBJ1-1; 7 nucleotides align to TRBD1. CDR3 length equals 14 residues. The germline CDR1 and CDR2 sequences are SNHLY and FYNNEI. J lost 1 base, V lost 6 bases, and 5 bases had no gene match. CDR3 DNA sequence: TGTGCCAGCAGACGCGACAGGGCGAACACTGAAGCTTTCTTT. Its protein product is CASRRDRANTEAFF.

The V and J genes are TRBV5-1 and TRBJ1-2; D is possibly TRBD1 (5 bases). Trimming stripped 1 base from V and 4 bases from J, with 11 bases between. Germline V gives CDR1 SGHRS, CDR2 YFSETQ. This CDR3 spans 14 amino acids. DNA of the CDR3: TGCGCCAGCAGCTTGTCGCAGGGAGGCTATGGCTACACCTTC. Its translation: CASSLSQGGYGYTF.

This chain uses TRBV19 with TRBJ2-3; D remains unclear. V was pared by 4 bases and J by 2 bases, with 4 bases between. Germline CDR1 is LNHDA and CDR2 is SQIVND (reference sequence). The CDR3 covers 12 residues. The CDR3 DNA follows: TGTGCCAGTAGTACCCACACAGATACGCAGTATTTT. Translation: CASSTHTDTQYF.

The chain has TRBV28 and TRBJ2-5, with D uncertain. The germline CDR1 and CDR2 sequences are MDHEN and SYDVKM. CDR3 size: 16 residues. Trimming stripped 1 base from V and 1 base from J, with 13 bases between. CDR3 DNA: TGTGCCAGCAGTTTATCTTCAGACTCGGTCCAAGAGACCCAGTACTTC. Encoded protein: CASSLSSDSVQETQYF.

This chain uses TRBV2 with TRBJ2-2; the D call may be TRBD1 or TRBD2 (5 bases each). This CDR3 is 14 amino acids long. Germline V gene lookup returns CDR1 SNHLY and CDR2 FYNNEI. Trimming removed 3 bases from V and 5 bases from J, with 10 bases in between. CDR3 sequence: CASSESGLTGELFF. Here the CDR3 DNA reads TGTGCCAGCAGTGAGTCGGGGCTGACCGGGGAGCTGTTTTTT.

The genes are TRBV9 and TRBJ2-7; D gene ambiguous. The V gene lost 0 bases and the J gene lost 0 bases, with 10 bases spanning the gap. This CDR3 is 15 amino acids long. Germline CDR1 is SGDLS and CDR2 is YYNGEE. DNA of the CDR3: TGTGCCAGCAGCGTAGCTGGAGCCAGCTCCTACGAGCAGTACTTC. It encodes CASSVAGASSYEQYF.

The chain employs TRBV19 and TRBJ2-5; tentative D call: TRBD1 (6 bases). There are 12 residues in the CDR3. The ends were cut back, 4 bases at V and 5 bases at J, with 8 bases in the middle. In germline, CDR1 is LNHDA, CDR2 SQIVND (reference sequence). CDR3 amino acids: CASSRTDETQYF. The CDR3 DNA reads TGTGCCAGTAGTAGGACAGACGAGACCCAGTACTTC.

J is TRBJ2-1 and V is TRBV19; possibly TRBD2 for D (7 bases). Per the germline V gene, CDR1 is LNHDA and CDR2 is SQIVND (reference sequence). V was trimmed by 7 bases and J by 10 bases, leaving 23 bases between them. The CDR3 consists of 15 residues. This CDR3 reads CASTLRRAGALEQFF. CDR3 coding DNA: TGTGCCAGTACCCTCAGAAGGGCGGGGGCCCTCGAGCAGTTCTTC.

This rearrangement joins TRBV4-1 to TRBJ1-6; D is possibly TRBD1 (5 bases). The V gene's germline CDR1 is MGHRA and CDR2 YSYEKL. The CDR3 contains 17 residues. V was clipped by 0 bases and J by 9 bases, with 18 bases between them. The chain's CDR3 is CASSQDSTVGAVSPLHF. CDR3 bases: TGCGCCAGCAGCCAAGATTCTACCGTCGGGGCGGTTTCACCCCTCCACTTT.

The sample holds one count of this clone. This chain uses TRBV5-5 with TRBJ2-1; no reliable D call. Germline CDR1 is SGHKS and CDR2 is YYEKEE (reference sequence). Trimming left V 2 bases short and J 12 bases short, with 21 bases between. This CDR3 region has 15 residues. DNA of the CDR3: TGTGCCAGCAGCTTTAGGATCGGACGAGAGGCGGCGCAGTTCTTC. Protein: CASSFRIGREAAQFF. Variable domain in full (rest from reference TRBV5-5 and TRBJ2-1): DAGVTQSPTHLIKTRGQQVTLRCSPISGHKSVSWYQQVLGQGPQFIFQYYEKEERGRGNFPDRFSARQFPNYSSELNVNALLLGDSALYLCASSFRIGREAAQFFGPGTRLTVL.

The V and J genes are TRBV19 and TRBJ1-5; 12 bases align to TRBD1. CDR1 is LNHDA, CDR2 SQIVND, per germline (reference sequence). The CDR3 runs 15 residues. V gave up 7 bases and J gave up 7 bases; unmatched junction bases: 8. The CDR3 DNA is TGTGCCAGTACCACCGGGACAGGGGGCGGCCAGCCCCAGCATTTT. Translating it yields CASTTGTGGGQPQHF.

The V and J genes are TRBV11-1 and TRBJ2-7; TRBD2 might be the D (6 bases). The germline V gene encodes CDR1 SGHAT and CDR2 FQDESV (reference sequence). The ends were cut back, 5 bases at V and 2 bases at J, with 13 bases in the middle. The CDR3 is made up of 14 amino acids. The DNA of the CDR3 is TGTGCCAGCAGCCCCACCGGGGGTCCCTACGAGCAGTACTTC. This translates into CASSPTGGPYEQYF. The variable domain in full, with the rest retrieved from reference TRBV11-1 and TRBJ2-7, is EAEVAQSPRYKITEKSQAVAFWCDPISGHATLYWYRQILGQGPELLVQFQDESVVDDSQLPKDRFSAERLKGVDSTLKIQPAELGDSAMYLCASSPTGGPYEQYFGPGTRLTVT.

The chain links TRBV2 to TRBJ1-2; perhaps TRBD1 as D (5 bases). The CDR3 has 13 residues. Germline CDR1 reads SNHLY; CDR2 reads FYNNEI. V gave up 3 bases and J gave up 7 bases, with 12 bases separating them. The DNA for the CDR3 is TGTGCCAGCAGTGACCAGGGTTCCATTGGCTACACCTTC. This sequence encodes CASSDQGSIGYTF.

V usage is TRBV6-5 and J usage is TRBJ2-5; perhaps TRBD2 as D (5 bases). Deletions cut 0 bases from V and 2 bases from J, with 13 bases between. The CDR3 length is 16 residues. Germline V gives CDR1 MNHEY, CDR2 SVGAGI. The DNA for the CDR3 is TGTGCCAGCAGTTACTCGACCTGGAGCGGACAAGAGACCCAGTACTTC. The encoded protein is CASSYSTWSGQETQYF.

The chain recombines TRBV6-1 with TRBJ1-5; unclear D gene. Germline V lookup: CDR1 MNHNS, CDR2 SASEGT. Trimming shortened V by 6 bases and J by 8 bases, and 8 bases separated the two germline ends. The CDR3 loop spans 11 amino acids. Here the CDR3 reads CASSDLEPQHF. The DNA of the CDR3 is TGTGCCAGCAGCGACCTCGAGCCCCAGCATTTT.

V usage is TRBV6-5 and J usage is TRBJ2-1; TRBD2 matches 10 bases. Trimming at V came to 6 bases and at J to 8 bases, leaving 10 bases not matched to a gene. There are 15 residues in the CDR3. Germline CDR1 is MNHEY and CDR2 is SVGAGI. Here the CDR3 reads CASRDYTSGVDEQFF. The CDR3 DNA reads TGTGCCAGCAGGGATTATACTAGCGGGGTGGATGAGCAGTTCTTC.

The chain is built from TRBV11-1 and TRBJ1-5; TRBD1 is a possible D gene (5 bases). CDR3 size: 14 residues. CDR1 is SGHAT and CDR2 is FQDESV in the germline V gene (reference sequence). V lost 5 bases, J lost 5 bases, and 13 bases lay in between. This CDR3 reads CASSPGGADQPQHF. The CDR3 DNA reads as TGTGCCAGCAGCCCGGGTGGGGCCGATCAGCCCCAGCATTTT.

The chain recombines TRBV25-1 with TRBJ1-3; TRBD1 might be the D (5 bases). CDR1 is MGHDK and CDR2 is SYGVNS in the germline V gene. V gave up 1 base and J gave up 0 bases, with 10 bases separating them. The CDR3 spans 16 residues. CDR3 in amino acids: CASSELGGTSGNTIYF. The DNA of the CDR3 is TGTGCCAGCAGTGAATTAGGCGGGACCTCTGGAAACACCATATATTTT.

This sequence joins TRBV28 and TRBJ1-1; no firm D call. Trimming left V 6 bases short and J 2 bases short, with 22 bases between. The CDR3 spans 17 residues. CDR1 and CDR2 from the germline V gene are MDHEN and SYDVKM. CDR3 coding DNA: TGTGCCAGCAGCCTCCTGGCAGGCCCATGGATAAACACTGAAGCTTTCTTT. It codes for CASSLLAGPWINTEAFF. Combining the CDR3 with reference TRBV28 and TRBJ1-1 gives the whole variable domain DVKVTQSSRYLVKRTGEKVFLECVQDMDHENMFWYRQDPGLGLRLIYFSYDVKMKEKGDIPEGYSVSREKKERFSLILESASTNQTSMYLCASSLLAGPWINTEAFFGQGTRLTVV.

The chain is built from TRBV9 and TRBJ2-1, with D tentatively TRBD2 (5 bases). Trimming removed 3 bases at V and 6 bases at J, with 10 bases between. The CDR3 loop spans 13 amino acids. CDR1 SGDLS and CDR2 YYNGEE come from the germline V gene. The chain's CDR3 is CASSAAGLNEQFF. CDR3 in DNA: TGTGCCAGCAGCGCCGCGGGCCTCAATGAGCAGTTCTTC.